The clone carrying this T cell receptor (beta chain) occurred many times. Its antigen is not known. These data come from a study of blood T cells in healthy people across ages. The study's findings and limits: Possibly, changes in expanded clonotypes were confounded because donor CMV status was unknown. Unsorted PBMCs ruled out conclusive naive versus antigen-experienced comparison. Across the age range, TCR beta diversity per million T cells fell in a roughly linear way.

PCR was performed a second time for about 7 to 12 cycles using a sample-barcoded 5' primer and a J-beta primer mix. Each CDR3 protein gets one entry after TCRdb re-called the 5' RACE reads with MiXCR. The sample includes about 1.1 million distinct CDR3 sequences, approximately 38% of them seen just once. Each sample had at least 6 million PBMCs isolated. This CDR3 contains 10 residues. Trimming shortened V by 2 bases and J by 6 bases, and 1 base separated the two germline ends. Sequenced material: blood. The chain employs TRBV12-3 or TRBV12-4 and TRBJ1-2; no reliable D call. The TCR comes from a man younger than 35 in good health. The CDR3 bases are TGTGCCAGCAGTTTAAATGGCTACACCTTC. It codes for CASSLNGYTF.